This TCR beta chain was captured by sequencing in a study of blood T cell repertoires in COVID-19. There are 12 residues in the CDR3. Germline values: CDR1 SGHRS, CDR2 YFSETQ. V was clipped by 4 bases and J by 4 bases; unmatched bases: 1. Repertoires were generated with immunoSEQ multiplex PCR, while TCRdb's copy carries only in-frame clones and drops some. The data show over 150,000 clones, with 90% to 95% seen just once and approximately 0.5% held by the top ten. The clonotype comes from a middle-aged man with acute or convalescent COVID-19. The rearrangement joins TRBV5-1 to TRBJ1-2; 7 bases align to TRBD1. Sequenced sample: peripheral blood. CDR3 bases: TGCGCCAGCAGCGGGACAGCCTATGGCTACACCTTC. Translating it yields CASSGTAYGYTF.